The 24 T cell receptor beta chains below all came from one sample that was sequenced in a study of blood T cell repertoires in COVID-19. The protocol was immunoSEQ multiplex PCR, while the TCRdb copy is restricted to in-frame clones and leaves out a portion. The sample shows under 200,000 clones, approximately 86% of them seen only once. Material: peripheral blood. Receptors originate from a man in his 70s with acute or convalescent COVID-19.

This chain connects TRBV28 to TRBJ1-1, with D possibly matching TRBD1 (5 bases). Germline loops: CDR1 MDHEN, CDR2 SYDVKM. The CDR3 spans 13 residues. Trimming cost V 2 bases and J 8 bases, with 12 bases left between them. The CDR3, as DNA: TGTGCCAGCAGTTTACGCCACAACAGGGAAGCTTTCTTT. It yields the protein CASSLRHNREAFF. Variable domain in full (rest from reference TRBV28 and TRBJ1-1): DVKVTQSSRYLVKRTGEKVFLECVQDMDHENMFWYRQDPGLGLRLIYFSYDVKMKEKGDIPEGYSVSREKKERFSLILESASTNQTSMYLCASSLRHNREAFFGQGTRLTVV.

CDR3 sequence: CASSVQGYNYGYTF. As DNA, the CDR3 is TGTGCCAGCAGTGTTCAGGGCTATAACTATGGCTACACCTTC. The chain carries TRBV2 and TRBJ1-2; a weak D match, TRBD1 (5 bases). The CDR3 covers 14 residues. CDR1 is SNHLY and CDR2 is FYNNEI in the germline V gene. V lost 4 bases and J 1 base, leaving 10 bases between the germline ends.

The chain employs TRBV5-1 and TRBJ2-5; 7 bases fit TRBD1. This CDR3 is built from 16 residues. The V and J ends lost 5 bases and 1 base, in that order; junction bases with no gene match: 11. Germline V gives CDR1 SGHRS, CDR2 YFSETQ. CDR3 sequence: CASSKNRGSLQETQYF. The CDR3 nucleotides read TGCGCCAGCAGTAAGAACAGGGGAAGCCTCCAAGAGACCCAGTACTTC.

The rearrangement uses TRBV9 and TRBJ2-7, with a weak D call TRBD1 (7 bases). The CDR3 totals 14 residues. Between the trimmed V and J ends, which lost 0 bases and 3 bases, there was a span of 10 bases. The germline V gene has CDR1 SGDLS and CDR2 YYNGEE. The CDR3 nucleotides read TGTGCCAGCAGCGTAGACCAGGGGGGCTACGAGCAGTACTTC. Translating gives CASSVDQGGYEQYF.

The rearrangement joins TRBV5-1 to TRBJ1-6; D is possibly TRBD1 (5 bases). The CDR3 contains 15 residues. The V end was cut by 0 bases, the J end by 9 bases, with 13 bases between. Germline CDR1 SGHRS, CDR2 YFSETQ. This CDR3 reads CASSLAGREGSPLHF. CDR3 bases: TGCGCCAGCAGCTTGGCTGGCAGGGAGGGTTCACCCCTCCACTTT.

The J gene is TRBJ2-7, the V gene TRBV4-1; 8 bases align to TRBD1. Germline CDR1 MGHRA, CDR2 YSYEKL. The CDR3 has 14 amino acids. V gave up 4 bases and J gave up 4 bases; unmatched junction bases: 6. CDR3 sequence (DNA): TGCGCCAGCAGCCGAGGACAGGGACTTTACGAGCAGTACTTC. Its protein is CASSRGQGLYEQYF.

The chain recombines TRBV5-1 with TRBJ2-1; TRBD2 matches 7 bases. Per the germline V gene, CDR1 is SGHRS and CDR2 is YFSETQ. V was clipped by 4 bases and J by 6 bases; unmatched bases: 10. The CDR3 covers 15 residues. The CDR3 loop is CASSRRDYIPNEQFF. The CDR3 coding sequence is TGCGCCAGCAGCCGTCGGGACTACATCCCCAATGAGCAGTTCTTC. Looking up the rest from reference TRBV5-1 and TRBJ2-1 gives the full variable domain: KAGVTQTPRYLIKTRGQQVTLSCSPISGHRSVSWYQQTPGQGLQFLFEYFSETQRNKGNFPGRFSGRQFSNSRSEMNVSTLELGDSALYLCASSRRDYIPNEQFFGPGTRLTVL.

The chain recombines TRBV28 with TRBJ2-1; TRBD2 aligns across 8 bases. Germline CDR1 reads MDHEN; CDR2 reads SYDVKM. Germline trimming cut 6 bases from V and 9 bases from J; bases unmatched to any gene: 4. The CDR3 has 12 residues. The CDR3 coding sequence is TGTGCCAGCAGGTTAGCGGGAAGTGAGCAGTTCTTC. Its translation: CASRLAGSEQFF.

The chain uses TRBV30 and TRBJ1-6, with 7 bases that match TRBD1. Per germline, CDR1 GTSNPN and CDR2 SVGIG (reference sequence). The CDR3 is 13 residues long. The trim removed 7 bases at V and 8 bases at J, leaving 8 bases unmatched. The CDR3 nucleotides read TGTGCCTCTTCATGGGACAGTTATTCACCCCTCCACTTT. Protein sequence: CASSWDSYSPLHF.

The rearrangement links TRBV27 to TRBJ1-1; D possibly corresponds to TRBD1 (5 bases). Trimming took 5 bases from V and 4 from J, leaving 32 bases between them. Germline CDR1 MNHEY, CDR2 SMNVEV (reference sequence). The CDR3 extends over 20 amino acids. Here the CDR3 DNA reads TGTGCCAGCAGTCCACCCGAGGGACGGCGGGGACCGAGCGGTAGCACTGAAGCTTTCTTT. It encodes CASSPPEGRRGPSGSTEAFF.

The V gene is TRBV29-1, the J gene TRBJ1-4; perhaps TRBD1 as D (6 bases). The V end lost 7 bases, the J end lost 2 bases, and 14 bases lay between the germline ends. The CDR3 has 14 amino acids. Germline loops: CDR1 SQVTM, CDR2 ANQGSEA. CDR3 DNA sequence: TGCAGCGCTGGAAGGGGGTCTACTAATGAAAAACTGTTTTTT. It is translated as CSAGRGSTNEKLFF.

The chain employs TRBV9 and TRBJ1-1; D not certain. V was clipped by 4 bases and J by 5 bases, with 6 bases between them. CDR1 and CDR2 (germline): SGDLS, YYNGEE. CDR3 length: 11 residues. The DNA of the CDR3 is TGTGCCAGCAGCCCCTATACTGAAGCTTTCTTT. This sequence encodes CASSPYTEAFF.

This clone was recorded once. This chain links TRBV5-1 with TRBJ1-2, with D perhaps TRBD1 (6 bases). The CDR3 extends over 15 amino acids. CDR1 is SGHRS, CDR2 YFSETQ, per germline. The germline V and J ends were trimmed by 4 bases and 0 bases, with 13 bases remaining between them. CDR3 sequence reads: CASSPLGGPNYGYTF. CDR3 in DNA: TGCGCCAGCAGCCCCCTCGGGGGGCCTAACTATGGCTACACCTTC.

This clone occurred once. V gene TRBV9 combines with J gene TRBJ1-3; D is undetermined. The CDR3 has 16 residues. CDR1 is SGDLS and CDR2 is YYNGEE in the germline V gene. V gave up 0 bases and J gave up 0 bases, with 10 bases separating them. CDR3 residues: CASSVGLSDSGNTIYF. DNA of the CDR3: TGTGCCAGCAGCGTAGGGCTCTCAGACTCTGGAAACACCATATATTTT.

The gene calls are TRBV7-2 and TRBJ2-5; 11 positions agree with TRBD2. The J segment lost 2 bases and the V segment lost 7 bases, leaving 3 bases of the junction unmatched. The CDR3 is 14 residues long. Germline V gene data show CDR1 as SGHTA and CDR2 as FQGNSA. The CDR3 bases are TGTGCCAGCAATTTAGCGGGGGGGCAAGAGACCCAGTACTTC. It translates to CASNLAGGQETQYF.

The rearrangement links TRBV2 to TRBJ2-1; possibly TRBD1 for D (5 bases). Per the germline V gene, CDR1 is SNHLY and CDR2 is FYNNEI. The CDR3 runs 13 residues. The germline V and J ends were trimmed by 8 bases and 8 bases, with 16 bases remaining between them. For the CDR3, the DNA is TGTGCCAGCTGGGGCCCGCCAATGGATGAGCAGTTCTTC. Its translation: CASWGPPMDEQFF.

The chain couples TRBV7-9 to TRBJ2-1; possible D gene TRBD2, 7 bases. The CDR3 is made up of 15 amino acids. Germline V gives CDR1 SEHNR, CDR2 FQNEAQ (reference sequence). Trimming cost V 1 base and J 11 bases, with 18 bases left between them. CDR3 in DNA: TGTGCCAGCAGCTTAGGTCTACAGGGACTAATCAAGCAGTTCTTC. This gives the protein CASSLGLQGLIKQFF.

The chain links TRBV3-1 (or the pseudogene TRBV3-2) to TRBJ1-2; D unresolved. The CDR3 consists of 13 residues. Deletions cut 1 base from V and 8 bases from J, with 11 bases between. CDR1 is LGHDT and CDR2 is YNNKEL in the germline V gene (reference sequence). The CDR3 region has the DNA TGTGCCAGCAGCCAAGCGAGTGGTCTGGGCTACACCTTC. This codes for CASSQASGLGYTF.

This chain joins TRBV7-3 and TRBJ2-2, with D perhaps matching TRBD1 (7 bases). CDR1 and CDR2 (germline): SGHTA, FQGTGA. The length of the CDR3 is 15 residues. V was cut by 5 bases and J by 3 bases, with 13 bases left in between. CDR3 amino acids: CASSQAGGYTGELFF. The CDR3 DNA reads TGTGCCAGCAGCCAGGCAGGGGGGTACACCGGGGAGCTGTTTTTT.

This clone was detected a few times. This chain links TRBV11-2 with TRBJ2-2, with D uncertain. Germline CDR1 SGHAT, CDR2 FQNNGV. The V end was cut by 2 bases, the J end by 1 base, with 8 bases between. The CDR3 is 15 residues long. This CDR3 is CASSLTVLNTGELFF. In DNA form, the CDR3 reads TGTGCCAGCAGCTTAACTGTCTTGAACACCGGGGAGCTGTTTTTT.

The gene calls are TRBV5-1 and TRBJ2-1, with 12 bases identical to TRBD2. The CDR3 has 18 amino acids. Trimming took 6 bases from V and 0 from J; bases not matched to a gene: 10. The germline CDR1 and CDR2 sequences are SGHRS and YFSETQ. The CDR3 loop is CASNPGLAGGSSYNEQFF. The CDR3 nucleotides read TGCGCCAGCAACCCGGGACTAGCGGGTGGTAGCTCCTACAATGAGCAGTTCTTC.

The rearrangement uses TRBV9 and TRBJ1-2; TRBD1 aligns across 10 bases. The CDR3 consists of 16 residues. Germline trimming cut 4 bases from V and 4 bases from J; bases unmatched to any gene: 10. Germline assignment: CDR1 SGDLS and CDR2 YYNGEE. This CDR3 reads CASSFRGTGEGYGYTF. DNA for the CDR3: TGTGCCAGCAGCTTCCGTGGGACAGGGGAAGGCTATGGCTACACCTTC.

This sequence joins TRBV19 and TRBJ2-1, with TRBD1 identical over 9 bases. V dropped 4 bases and J dropped 12; count of bases not matched to a gene: 4. This CDR3 spans 12 amino acids. Looked up from germline, CDR1 is LNHDA and CDR2 is SQIVND (reference sequence). The DNA for the CDR3 is TGTGCCAGTAGTACCCACAGGGGGCGGCAGTTCTTC. As protein: CASSTHRGRQFF.

The V and J genes are TRBV3-1 (or the pseudogene TRBV3-2) and TRBJ1-6, with 7 bases matching TRBD1. The CDR3 contains 14 residues. Germline assignment: CDR1 LGHDT and CDR2 YNNKEL (reference sequence). The V gene end was trimmed by 2 bases and the J gene end by 10 bases; junction bases not matched to a gene: 5. The CDR3 region is CASSQQGVGSPLHF. The CDR3 DNA reads as TGTGCCAGCAGCCAACAGGGGGTAGGGTCACCCCTCCACTTT.